This is a list of T cell receptor beta chains from one sample in a study of OX40 agonist ivuxolimab in advanced cancers. Sequencing used immunoSEQ multiplex PCR; TCRdb keeps in-frame clones, though not all of them. The repertoire holds about 65,000 clones, 91% seen once, with around 1.8% in the top ten. This specimen was CD4+ or CD8+ T cells sorted from blood, taken in a trial of the OX40 agonist ivuxolimab. Receptor source: an adult with an advanced solid tumor such as melanoma, head and neck, liver or kidney cancer. The CDR3 runs from the conserved cysteine through the conserved F or W. A D gene is named only where the DNA matches it firmly. The size of a clone is reported for some rows only, either as once, few or many, or as a class for expanded clones.

abundance,len,v_gene,j_gene,d_gene,CDR3nt,CDR3aa
once,16,TRBV5-4,TRBJ2-7,-,TGTGCCAGCAGCTTGGACGGGGGGCACTTCTCCTACGAGCAGTACTTC,CASSLDGGHFSYEQYF
-,14,TRBV9,TRBJ1-3,TRBD1,TGTGCCAGCAGCCAACAGGGGGCCGGAAACACCATATATTTT,CASSQQGAGNTIYF
-,18,TRBV30,TRBJ1-4,TRBD1,TGTGCCTGGAGTGGTGGGACAGGGGGGGCCTCAACTAATGAAAAACTGTTTTTT,CAWSGGTGGASTNEKLFF
once,18,TRBV7-9,TRBJ2-1,-,TGTGCCAGCAGCTCCTCGGCCGGGGCGCGCGGCTCCTACAATGAGCAGTTCTTC,CASSSSAGARGSYNEQFF
-,14,TRBV10-3,TRBJ2-2,-,TGTGCCATCAGTGAGTCTCCGAACACCGGGGAGCTGTTTTTT,CAISESPNTGELFF
-,16,TRBV7-3,TRBJ2-2,-,TGTGCCAGCAGCTCCTCCGGGACAAAGAACACCGGGGAGCTGTTTTTT,CASSSSGTKNTGELFF
-,15,TRBV7-6,TRBJ2-3,-,TGTGCCAGCAGCCTACAGGGAGGCCTCCCAGATACGCAGTATTTT,CASSLQGGLPDTQYF
-,16,TRBV4-2,TRBJ1-6,-,TGTGCCAGCAGCCAAGATGTTAGGGTGGATAATTCACCCCTCCACTTT,CASSQDVRVDNSPLHF
-,14,TRBV19,TRBJ1-4,-,TGTGCCAGTAGTATAAATTACGGTGATGAAAAACTGTTTTTT,CASSINYGDEKLFF
-,13,TRBV28,TRBJ1-2,-,TGTGCCAGCAGTTCGACGTTAGAATATGGCTACACCTTC,CASSSTLEYGYTF
-,14,TRBV2,TRBJ1-2,-,TGTGCCAGCCGGCCCATGGGTAAACGCTATGGCTACACCTTC,CASRPMGKRYGYTF
-,16,TRBV19,TRBJ2-1,TRBD1,TGTGCCAGTAACCCCGGGACAGGGGGCCTTTACAATGAGCAGTTCTTC,CASNPGTGGLYNEQFF
-,14,TRBV18,TRBJ2-7,-,TGTGCCAGCTCACCGGAGACAAAGTCCTACGAGCAGTACTTC,CASSPETKSYEQYF
-,10,TRBV29-1,TRBJ2-1,-,TGCAGCGGGTGCCAAAATGAGCAGTTCTTC,CSGCQNEQFF
-,13,TRBV2,TRBJ1-1,-,TGTGCCAGCAGTGAACAGGGTGGAACTGAAGCTTTCTTT,CASSEQGGTEAFF
-,13,TRBV6-5,TRBJ1-1,-,TGTGCCAGCAGGCTGGTGGGGGGCACTGAAGCTTTCTTT,CASRLVGGTEAFF
-,16,TRBV5-1,TRBJ1-1,TRBD1,TGCGCCAGCAGCTTAAGGGACAGGGACGGTTCCACTGAAGCTTTCTTT,CASSLRDRDGSTEAFF
-,14,TRBV19,TRBJ2-6,TRBD1,TGTGCCAGTGCCCAGGGGGCTGGGGCCAACGTCCTGACTTTC,CASAQGAGANVLTF
-,13,TRBV11-2,TRBJ1-1,-,TGTGCCAGCAGCCCTGGACAGAACACTGAAGCTTTCTTT,CASSPGQNTEAFF
few,15,TRBV27,TRBJ2-1,TRBD1,TGTGCCAGCAGTTCCCTGGACAGGGAGAATGGAGAGCAGTTCTTC,CASSSLDRENGEQFF
-,12,TRBV28,TRBJ1-2,-,TGTGCCATCCTAAAAGAAAACTATGGCTACACCTTC,CAILKENYGYTF
-,12,TRBV9,TRBJ1-2,-,TGTGCCAGCATGAACTCTAACTATGGCTACACCTTC,CASMNSNYGYTF
-,17,TRBV19,TRBJ1-2,-,TGTGCCAGTAGAGGCCTAGGGGAAGTCGCTACTAACTATGGCTACACCTTC,CASRGLGEVATNYGYTF
-,13,TRBV7-9,TRBJ1-2,-,TGTGCCAGCAGCTTAGATAAGGGATGGGGCTACACCTTC,CASSLDKGWGYTF
-,12,TRBV28,TRBJ1-5,-,TGTGCCAGCAGTTTGCGAGTTCAGCCCCAGCATTTT,CASSLRVQPQHF
-,13,TRBV19,TRBJ1-2,-,TGTGCCAGTAGCCGACAGGTTAACTATGGCTACACCTTC,CASSRQVNYGYTF
-,14,TRBV7-2,TRBJ1-6,-,TGTGCCAGCAGCTTTTCGGGAATGGATTCACCCCTCCACTTT,CASSFSGMDSPLHF
-,16,TRBV14,TRBJ2-4,TRBD2,TGTGCCAGCAGCCAAGGGAGTGGGACTACGAAAAACATTCAGTACTTC,CASSQGSGTTKNIQYF
-,13,TRBV30,TRBJ1-2,TRBD1,TGTGCCTGGAGCAGACAGGGGTCGGAGGGCTACACCTTC,CAWSRQGSEGYTF
-,14,TRBV6-1,TRBJ2-7,-,TGTGCCAGCACGATAGACATGGGGCCTTACGAGCAGTACTTC,CASTIDMGPYEQYF
-,14,TRBV30,TRBJ2-2,TRBD1,TGTGCCTGGGACAGGGGCTTTAGCACCGGGGAGCTGTTTTTT,CAWDRGFSTGELFF
-,15,TRBV2,TRBJ1-5,-,TGTGCCAGCAGTTTCAGGGAACCTAGCAATCAGCCCCAGCATTTT,CASSFREPSNQPQHF
once,14,TRBV15,TRBJ1-5,-,TGTGCCACCAGCTGGGAGACCTACAATCAGCCCCAGCATTTT,CATSWETYNQPQHF
-,13,TRBV11-2,TRBJ1-1,TRBD1,TGTGCCAGCAGCACCCAGGGGGGCACTGAAGCTTTCTTT,CASSTQGGTEAFF
-,15,TRBV4-1,TRBJ2-5,TRBD1,TGCGCCAGCAGCCAGACAGGGGGCTTAGGAGAGACCCAGTACTTC,CASSQTGGLGETQYF
-,19,TRBV7-2,TRBJ1-4,-,TGTGCCAGCAGCTTAGGAACATTTCGGCGAGCCGGCAGATATGAAAAACTGTTTTTT,CASSLGTFRRAGRYEKLFF
-,18,TRBV9,TRBJ1-3,TRBD1,TGTGCCAGCAGCGTAGGGACAGGGAGTCCCCTCTCTGGAAACACCATATATTTT,CASSVGTGSPLSGNTIYF
-,15,TRBV6-1,TRBJ1-6,-,TGTGCCAGCAGTGAAGGGTTATCCTATAATTCACCCCTCCACTTT,CASSEGLSYNSPLHF
-,15,TRBV7-2,TRBJ2-7,TRBD1,TGTGCCAGCAGCTTAGGCGGGACAGGCGGCTACGAGCAGTACTTC,CASSLGGTGGYEQYF
-,14,TRBV27,TRBJ1-1,-,TGTGCCAGCAGGAGCGGGGGAGAGAACACTGAAGCTTTCTTT,CASRSGGENTEAFF
-,12,TRBV10-3,TRBJ2-3,-,TGTGCCACTGGAAGGGGCTCAGATACGCAGTATTTT,CATGRGSDTQYF
-,17,TRBV9,TRBJ2-3,-,TGTGCCAGCAGCCCAAATTTAGCGGTTCCTAGCACAGATACGCAGTATTTT,CASSPNLAVPSTDTQYF
-,13,TRBV30,TRBJ2-1,-,TGTGCCTGGACAGGGAACTCCTACAATGAGCAGTTCTTC,CAWTGNSYNEQFF
-,16,TRBV4-1,TRBJ2-3,TRBD2,TGCGCCAGCAGCCAAGAACTAGCGGGGGGCGGCGGCACGCAGTATTTT,CASSQELAGGGGTQYF
-,16,TRBV7-3,TRBJ2-3,TRBD2,TGTGCCAGCAGCTTGGGACTAGCGGGGGGACGCGATACGCAGTATTTT,CASSLGLAGGRDTQYF
-,14,TRBV5-1,TRBJ2-7,TRBD2,TGCGCCAGCAGATTGCAAGCGGGAAGGGACGAGCAGTACTTC,CASRLQAGRDEQYF
-,17,TRBV19,TRBJ2-6,-,TGTGCCAGTAGTACCCCCCGGGGGAACTCTGGGGCCAACGTCCTGACTTTC,CASSTPRGNSGANVLTF
-,14,TRBV13,TRBJ2-1,-,TGTGCCAGCAGCGACAAGGTCAATTACAATGAGCAGTTCTTC,CASSDKVNYNEQFF
-,15,TRBV28,TRBJ1-4,TRBD1,TGTGCCAGCAGTCCAGGGGGGACAACTAATGAAAAACTGTTTTTT,CASSPGGTTNEKLFF
-,14,TRBV10-3,TRBJ1-1,-,TGTGCCATCAGTGGGGGGACGGTGAACACTGAAGCTTTCTTT,CAISGGTVNTEAFF
few,16,TRBV30,TRBJ1-1,-,TGTGCCTGGAGTACGGGGTACAGGCTCCTGAACACTGAAGCTTTCTTT,CAWSTGYRLLNTEAFF
-,15,TRBV11-1,TRBJ2-7,TRBD1,TGTGCCAGCAGCTTCCACTGGGACAGGGCCTACGAGCAGTACTTC,CASSFHWDRAYEQYF